A single sample is the source of the 17 T cell receptor beta chains below, sequenced in a study of blood T cells in healthy people across ages. Next came a second PCR, run for about 7 to 12 cycles, which used a sample-barcoded 5' primer along with a J-beta primer mix. TCRdb used MiXCR to reprocess the 5' RACE reads, holding one entry per CDR3 protein. Here the sample spans 1.5 million to 2 million distinct CDR3 sequences, roughly two fifths being singletons. The sample was blood. The receptors were gathered from a human donor in good health.

The chain has TRBV25-1 and TRBJ2-5, with D perhaps TRBD1 (5 bases). The ends were cut back, 2 bases at V and 0 bases at J, with 10 bases in the middle. The germline CDR1 and CDR2 sequences are MGHDK and SYGVNS. This CDR3 region has 15 residues. CDR3 loop: CASSERYRYQETQYF. Written as DNA, the CDR3 is TGTGCCAGCAGTGAACGGTACAGGTACCAAGAGACCCAGTACTTC.

The V call is TRBV5-4, the J call TRBJ1-1, with D possibly TRBD1 on 5 matching bases. The CDR3 extends over 14 amino acids. Trimming stripped 2 bases from V and 5 bases from J, with 13 bases between. Germline V gene sequence: CDR1 SGHNT, CDR2 YYREEE (reference sequence). The CDR3 DNA is TGTGCCAGCAGCTTCGCGGGACTAAGGACTGAAGCTTTCTTT. This sequence encodes CASSFAGLRTEAFF.

This sequence joins TRBV5-1 and TRBJ2-1; possibly TRBD1 or TRBD2 for D (5 bases each). CDR1 and CDR2 (germline): SGHRS, YFSETQ. The V end was cut by 2 bases, the J end by 8 bases, with 14 bases between. The CDR3 has 14 residues. For the CDR3, the DNA is TGCGCCAGCAGCTTCCGGGACCCAAGCTATGAGCAGTTCTTC. This encodes CASSFRDPSYEQFF. Full variable domain (remainder filled in from reference TRBV5-1 and TRBJ2-1): KAGVTQTPRYLIKTRGQQVTLSCSPISGHRSVSWYQQTPGQGLQFLFEYFSETQRNKGNFPGRFSGRQFSNSRSEMNVSTLELGDSALYLCASSFRDPSYEQFFGPGTRLTVL.

V usage is TRBV18 and J usage is TRBJ1-5; 11 nucleotides match TRBD1. Per the germline V gene, CDR1 is KGHSH and CDR2 is LQKENI. The CDR3 totals 16 residues. Losses at the gene ends were 3 bases for V and 4 bases for J; bases not matched to a gene: 5. The chain's CDR3 is CASSPTRDRGNQPQHF. DNA of the CDR3: TGTGCCAGCTCACCTACGAGGGACAGGGGGAATCAGCCCCAGCATTTT.

This chain joins TRBV28 and TRBJ1-1; D unresolved. The CDR3 sequence is 14 residues long. Trimming left V 2 bases short and J 1 base short, with 8 bases between. The germline gives CDR1 MDHEN, CDR2 SYDVKM. The CDR3 coding sequence is TGTGCCAGCAGTTTACCGACTAGGAACACTGAAGCTTTCTTT. Protein sequence: CASSLPTRNTEAFF. Full variable domain (remainder filled in from reference TRBV28 and TRBJ1-1): DVKVTQSSRYLVKRTGEKVFLECVQDMDHENMFWYRQDPGLGLRLIYFSYDVKMKEKGDIPEGYSVSREKKERFSLILESASTNQTSMYLCASSLPTRNTEAFFGQGTRLTVV.

The CDR3 is CASSLGWDITSGGAPYNEQYF. The CDR3 nucleotides read TGTGCCAGCAGTTTAGGTTGGGATATAACTAGCGGGGGGGCCCCCTACAATGAGCAGTACTTC. This chain connects TRBV12-3 or TRBV12-4 to TRBJ2-7, with TRBD2 matching 13 bases. V was clipped by 1 base and J by 7 bases; unmatched bases: 22. CDR3 length: 21 amino acids.

The sample holds a few counts of this clonotype. V gene TRBV20-1 combines with J gene TRBJ2-7; possibly TRBD1 for D (6 bases). Per germline, CDR1 DFQATT and CDR2 SNEGSKA (reference sequence). This CDR3 is 13 amino acids long. Deletions cut 6 bases from V and 3 bases from J, with 15 bases between. The CDR3 sequence: CSAIRTGFYEQYF. The CDR3 DNA is TGCAGTGCCATTAGAACAGGGTTCTACGAGCAGTACTTC.

This clonotype was recorded a few times. The chain links TRBV4-3 to TRBJ1-6; no firm D call. V was cut by 2 bases and J by 7 bases, with 3 bases left in between. Germline CDR1 is LGHNA and CDR2 is YSLEER. The CDR3 totals 12 residues. CDR3 sequence reads: CASSQPNSPLHF. CDR3 DNA sequence: TGCGCCAGCAGCCAACCAAATTCACCCCTCCACTTT.

This clonotype has a handful of counts. As DNA, the CDR3 is TGTGCCAGCAGCCGGGCGGGGCGAGGGAATGAGCAGTTCTTC. Its translation: CASSRAGRGNEQFF. The chain links TRBV3-1 to TRBJ2-1; weak D call: TRBD2 (6 bases). The CDR3 loop spans 14 amino acids. Germline-derived CDR1 and CDR2 are LGHDT and YNNKEL (reference sequence). Trimming removed 4 bases from V and 7 bases from J, with 14 bases in between.

About this clonotype itself: The germline gene is not matched at one end of the junction; a read error may be the cause. The chain couples TRBV6-2 or TRBV6-3 to TRBJ1-2, with a tentative D call TRBD1 (5 bases). CDR1 and CDR2 (germline): MNHEY, SVGEGT. This CDR3 is 14 amino acids long. Written as DNA, the CDR3 is TGTGCCAGCAGTAAAAGTCGGGGGATCTATGGCAACACCTTC. The encoded protein is CASSKSRGIYGNTF.

The J gene is TRBJ1-6, the V gene TRBV6-6; no clear D gene. V was shortened by 0 bases and J by 9 bases, with 9 bases between the two germline ends. CDR3 length: 14 amino acids. Germline CDR1 is MNHNY and CDR2 is SVGAGI (reference sequence). The CDR3 spells CASSYSHSSSPLHF. In DNA form, the CDR3 reads TGTGCCAGCAGTTACTCGCACAGCAGTTCACCCCTCCACTTT.

The chain combines TRBV6-1 with TRBJ2-5, with a tentative D call TRBD1 (5 bases). Between the trimmed V and J ends, which lost 5 bases and 7 bases, there was a span of 23 bases. Germline lookup yields CDR1 MNHNS and CDR2 SASEGT. CDR3 length: 16 residues. The DNA for the CDR3 is TGTGCCAGCAGTACCGGAGACAGTTGGGGCAGAGGGACCCAGTACTTC. It specifies CASSTGDSWGRGTQYF.

The gene calls are TRBV28 and TRBJ2-3; the match to TRBD1 covers 8 bases. Germline CDR1 and CDR2: MDHEN and SYDVKM. This CDR3 region has 17 residues. The V segment lost 6 bases and the J segment 1 base; nucleotides outside the gene matches: 12. CDR3 sequence (DNA): TGTGCCAGCAGGAATCCCACTACAGGGGGAGGCACAGATACGCAGTATTTT. Translating gives CASRNPTTGGGTDTQYF.

This clonotype has just a few counts. The DNA of the CDR3 is TGTGCCAGCAGGGAACCGGGACCTTCTAGAGACGAGCAGTACTTC. Translated, it gives CASREPGPSRDEQYF. V gene TRBV28 combines with J gene TRBJ2-7, with D perhaps given as TRBD1 or TRBD2 (5 bases each). Trimming removed 6 bases at V and 5 bases at J, with 20 bases between. Germline V lookup: CDR1 MDHEN, CDR2 SYDVKM. The CDR3 is 15 amino acids.

This rearrangement joins TRBV20-1 to TRBJ1-2; TRBD1 is a possible D gene (6 bases). This CDR3 spans 13 amino acids. V lost 8 bases to trimming and J lost 3 bases, with 16 bases between them. Germline CDR1 DFQATT, CDR2 SNEGSKA (reference sequence). The CDR3 sequence: CSSIEGEDYGYTF. The CDR3 DNA reads TGCAGTTCTATAGAGGGGGAGGACTATGGCTACACCTTC.

The rearrangement links TRBV6-5 to TRBJ2-6; D unresolved. Germline V gene sequence: CDR1 MNHEY, CDR2 SVGAGI. The CDR3 is 16 amino acids. Deletions cut 5 bases from V and 0 bases from J, with 11 bases between. DNA of the CDR3: TGTGCCAGCAGTAACGGACGGACCTCTGGGGCCAACGTCCTGACTTTC. This encodes CASSNGRTSGANVLTF.

There are many counts of this clonotype. V gene TRBV27 combines with J gene TRBJ2-5, with D perhaps given as TRBD1 or TRBD2 (7 bases each). The germline CDR1 and CDR2 sequences are MNHEY and SMNVEV (reference sequence). V gave up 5 bases and J gave up 5 bases, with 12 bases separating them. This CDR3 spans 13 amino acids. CDR3 sequence (DNA): TGTGCCAGCAGTGGGCAGGGGGGGGAGACCCAGTACTTC. Its translation is CASSGQGGETQYF.